The 19 T cell receptor beta chains in this list originate from one sample, sequenced in a study of shared clonotypes between healthy human individuals. Profiled with immunoSEQ multiplex PCR; TCRdb holds only in-frame clones, not every one. This sample has roughly 1,500,000 clones; 97% to 99% occur once, and the top ten carry 0.36%. Sequences were obtained from naive CD4+ T cells sorted from blood. Regarding subset: CD45RA+ positively selected. All receptors come from a man under 40 in good health.

The CDR3 is CASSSPGERGLTDTQYF. The CDR3 DNA is TGTGCCAGCAGCTCCCCGGGGGAGCGGGGGCTCACAGATACGCAGTATTTT. The chain employs TRBV5-4 and TRBJ2-3, with 8 bases fitting TRBD2. Trimming took 3 bases from V and 2 from J; bases not matched to a gene: 11. Germline values: CDR1 SGHNT, CDR2 YYREEE (reference sequence). CDR3 length: 17 amino acids.

The genes are TRBV27 and TRBJ2-7; the match to TRBD1 covers 8 bases. The CDR3 length is 15 residues. J lost 5 bases, V lost 5 bases, and 11 bases had no gene match. Germline lookup yields CDR1 MNHEY and CDR2 SMNVEV (reference sequence). CDR3 nucleotides: TGTGCCAGCAGTCGTTCCCAGGGGGCCAACAACGAGCAGTACTTC. Protein product: CASSRSQGANNEQYF.

This chain uses TRBV5-1 with TRBJ1-2, with D unresolved. The CDR3 is made up of 13 amino acids. V was cut by 4 bases and J by 8 bases, with 15 bases left in between. Germline-derived CDR1 and CDR2 are SGHRS and YFSETQ. The CDR3 DNA reads as TGCGCCAGCAGCCCCCCGGGTGTAGAGGGCTACACCTTC. It yields the protein CASSPPGVEGYTF. Full variable domain (remainder filled in from reference TRBV5-1 and TRBJ1-2): KAGVTQTPRYLIKTRGQQVTLSCSPISGHRSVSWYQQTPGQGLQFLFEYFSETQRNKGNFPGRFSGRQFSNSRSEMNVSTLELGDSALYLCASSPPGVEGYTFGSGTRLTVV.

This sequence joins TRBV5-4 and TRBJ1-1; a weak D match, TRBD1 (6 bases). V was trimmed by 6 bases and J by 5 bases, leaving 17 bases between them. The CDR3 covers 14 residues. CDR1 and CDR2 from the germline V gene are SGHNT and YYREEE (reference sequence). This CDR3 reads CASTSGGGRTEAFF. In nucleotides, the CDR3 is TGTGCCAGCACCTCAGGAGGGGGGCGAACTGAAGCTTTCTTT.

The chain uses TRBV4-3 and TRBJ2-7, with unresolved D. The CDR3 has 16 amino acids. V lost 0 bases and J 2 bases, leaving 14 bases between the germline ends. CDR1 is LGHNA and CDR2 is YSLEER in the germline V gene. The CDR3 DNA follows: TGCGCCAGCAGCCAAGACTCGCAGCGACCCACCTACGAGCAGTACTTC. Encoded protein: CASSQDSQRPTYEQYF.

With regard to this clone: The sample holds other DNA sequences that translate to the same CDR3. The V and J genes are TRBV9 and TRBJ1-1; tentative D call: TRBD1 (6 bases). Germline V gene data show CDR1 as SGDLS and CDR2 as YYNGEE. V was clipped by 3 bases and J by 0 bases, with 9 bases between them. The CDR3 runs to 14 residues. This CDR3 is CASSETGMNTEAFF. The CDR3 nucleotides are TGTGCCAGCAGCGAAACAGGGATGAACACTGAAGCTTTCTTT.

Written as DNA, the CDR3 is TGTGCCAGCTGCCCGGCTGGCCCCTACGAGCAGTACTTC. Translating gives CASCPAGPYEQYF. This chain uses TRBV28 with TRBJ2-7, with D hard to call. This CDR3 comprises 13 residues. The V gene lost 8 bases and the J gene lost 2 bases, with 13 bases spanning the gap. In germline, CDR1 is MDHEN, CDR2 SYDVKM. Looking up the rest from reference TRBV28 and TRBJ2-7 gives the full variable domain: DVKVTQSSRYLVKRTGEKVFLECVQDMDHENMFWYRQDPGLGLRLIYFSYDVKMKEKGDIPEGYSVSREKKERFSLILESASTNQTSMYLCASCPAGPYEQYFGPGTRLTVT.

The chain uses TRBV18 and TRBJ2-3; 11 bases fit TRBD2. CDR1 and CDR2 from the germline V gene are KGHSH and LQKENI. J lost 5 bases, V lost 1 base, and 11 bases had no gene match. The CDR3 spans 18 residues. The CDR3 protein is CASSPLRALAGVGDTQYF. The CDR3 DNA is TGTGCCAGCTCACCACTCCGGGCACTAGCGGGGGTCGGAGATACGCAGTATTTT.

The gene calls are TRBV29-1 and TRBJ2-7; D is possibly TRBD1 (6 bases). Germline V gene lookup returns CDR1 SQVTM and CDR2 ANQGSEA. V was pared by 6 bases and J by 1 base, with 19 bases between. CDR3 length: 15 amino acids. CDR3 nucleotides: TGCAGCGTCTATGTTGACAGGCGCACTTCCTACGAGCAGTACTTC. It specifies CSVYVDRRTSYEQYF.

The chain links TRBV9 to TRBJ2-1; a possible D gene is TRBD2 (6 bases). This CDR3 is 15 amino acids long. Per germline, CDR1 SGDLS and CDR2 YYNGEE. Trimming pared 0 bases from V and 4 bases from J, leaving 11 bases between. In DNA, the CDR3 is TGTGCCAGCAGCGTAGAAACTAGCCGGTACAATGAGCAGTTCTTC. Amino acids: CASSVETSRYNEQFF.

The chain links TRBV9 to TRBJ2-7, with D perhaps given as TRBD1 or TRBD2 (5 bases each). The V end lost 2 bases, the J end lost 6 bases, and 18 bases lay between the germline ends. This CDR3 has 15 residues. CDR1 is SGDLS and CDR2 is YYNGEE in the germline V gene. The CDR3 DNA reads TGTGCCAGCAGCGTTGGGGGTGGTATTTTGGCCGAGCAGTACTTC. Protein product: CASSVGGGILAEQYF.

The CDR3 DNA is TGTGCCAGCACAAGGGTGGGGTTGAACACTGAAGCTTTCTTT. Translating it yields CASTRVGLNTEAFF. The rearrangement uses TRBV27 and TRBJ1-1; D not resolved. The V gene's germline CDR1 is MNHEY and CDR2 SMNVEV (reference sequence). This CDR3 spans 14 amino acids. V lost 7 bases and J lost 0, with 12 bases in between.

This chain joins TRBV2 and TRBJ2-1, with TRBD2 matching over 9 bases. The V gene's germline CDR1 is SNHLY and CDR2 FYNNEI. This CDR3 contains 15 residues. V was pared by 4 bases and J by 1 base, with 2 bases of the junction left unmatched. In DNA form, the CDR3 reads TGTGCCAGCAGTGGCGGGAGGGCTTCCTACAATGAGCAGTTCTTC. This sequence encodes CASSGGRASYNEQFF.

The rearrangement uses TRBV7-9 and TRBJ2-1, with 10 positions matching TRBD2. V shed 7 bases and J 6 bases; nucleotides not matched to a gene: 6. CDR1 is SEHNR, CDR2 FQNEAQ, per germline (reference sequence). This CDR3 has 14 amino acids. The CDR3 reads CASNVAGGTNEQFF. DNA for the CDR3: TGTGCCAGCAACGTAGCGGGAGGTACCAATGAGCAGTTCTTC.

The chain's CDR3 is CASSLAGAVYNEQFF. The CDR3 nucleotides are TGTGCCAGCAGCCTGGCAGGGGCCGTATACAATGAGCAGTTCTTC. This chain joins TRBV5-4 and TRBJ2-1; perhaps TRBD1 as D (6 bases). The CDR3 is 15 residues long. Trimming removed 4 bases at V and 4 bases at J, with 15 bases between. Germline V gives CDR1 SGHNT, CDR2 YYREEE (reference sequence). The complete variable domain, with remaining parts taken from reference TRBV5-4 and TRBJ2-1, reads ETGVTQSPTHLIKTRGQQVTLRCSSQSGHNTVSWYQQALGQGPQFIFQYYREEENGRGNFPPRFSGLQFPNYSSELNVNALELDDSALYLCASSLAGAVYNEQFFGPGTRLTVL.

This chain connects TRBV2 to TRBJ2-1; TRBD2 aligns across 16 bases. This CDR3 has 15 residues. The germline V gene encodes CDR1 SNHLY and CDR2 FYNNEI. V lost 8 bases to trimming and J lost 7 bases; unmatched junction nucleotides: 5. The CDR3 DNA sequence: TGTGCCAGCGGGACTAGCGGGAGGGCTTCGAATGAGCAGTTCTTC. This codes for CASGTSGRASNEQFF.

The chain couples TRBV14 to TRBJ2-5; D is perhaps TRBD1 (6 bases). CDR1 and CDR2 (germline): SGHDN, FVKESK. V was clipped by 4 bases and J by 4 bases, with 13 bases between them. This CDR3 is 14 amino acids long. CDR3 sequence reads: CASSRDTRGETQYF. Here the CDR3 DNA reads TGTGCCAGCAGCCGGGACACCCGAGGAGAGACCCAGTACTTC.

The CDR3 DNA reads TGTGCCAGCAGCTTAAGGAATGGTGGTTGGAACACTGAAGCTTTCTTT. Its protein product is CASSLRNGGWNTEAFF. The rearrangement uses TRBV7-2 and TRBJ1-1; D gene ambiguous. The ends were cut back, 2 bases at V and 1 base at J, with 14 bases in the middle. Looked up from germline, CDR1 is SGHTA and CDR2 is FQGNSA. The CDR3 runs to 16 residues.

The J gene is TRBJ2-5, the V gene TRBV25-1; D may correspond to TRBD1 or TRBD2 (5 bases each). This CDR3 is built from 15 residues. CDR1 MGHDK and CDR2 SYGVNS come from the germline V gene. Trimming took off 1 base at V and 4 bases at J, with 13 bases between the two ends. The CDR3 bases are TGTGCCAGCAGTGAATCTGGCTGGGACGGAGAGACCCAGTACTTC. Protein product: CASSESGWDGETQYF.